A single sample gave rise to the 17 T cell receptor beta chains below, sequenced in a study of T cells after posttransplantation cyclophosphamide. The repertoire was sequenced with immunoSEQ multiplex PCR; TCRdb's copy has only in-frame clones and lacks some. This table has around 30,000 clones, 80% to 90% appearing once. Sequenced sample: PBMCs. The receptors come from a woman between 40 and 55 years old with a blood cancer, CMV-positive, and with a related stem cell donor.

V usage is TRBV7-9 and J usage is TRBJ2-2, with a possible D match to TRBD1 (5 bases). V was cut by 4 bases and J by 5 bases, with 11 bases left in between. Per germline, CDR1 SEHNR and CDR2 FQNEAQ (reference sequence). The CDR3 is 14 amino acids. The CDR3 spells CASSSSDKTGELFF. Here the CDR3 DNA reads TGTGCCAGCAGCTCATCGGACAAGACCGGGGAGCTGTTTTTT.

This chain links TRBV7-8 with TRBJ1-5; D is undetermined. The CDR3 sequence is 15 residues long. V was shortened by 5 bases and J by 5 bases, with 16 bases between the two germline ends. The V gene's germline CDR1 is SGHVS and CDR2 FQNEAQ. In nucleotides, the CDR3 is TGTGCCAGCAGCCCCCAGAGGGTCCCCCATCAGCCCCAGCATTTT. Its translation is CASSPQRVPHQPQHF.

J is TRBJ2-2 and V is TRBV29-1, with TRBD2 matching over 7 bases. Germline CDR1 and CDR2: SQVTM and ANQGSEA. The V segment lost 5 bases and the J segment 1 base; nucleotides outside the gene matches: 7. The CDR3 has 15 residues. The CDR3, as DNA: TGCAGCGTTTCCGGGACTACCCAGAACACCGGGGAGCTGTTTTTT. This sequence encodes CSVSGTTQNTGELFF.

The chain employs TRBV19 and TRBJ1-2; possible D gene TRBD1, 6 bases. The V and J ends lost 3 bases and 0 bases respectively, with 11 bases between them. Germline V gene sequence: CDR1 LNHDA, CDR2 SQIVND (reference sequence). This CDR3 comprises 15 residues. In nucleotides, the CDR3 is TGTGCCAGTAGTATTCAAGGGGGAACTAACTATGGCTACACCTTC. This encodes CASSIQGGTNYGYTF.

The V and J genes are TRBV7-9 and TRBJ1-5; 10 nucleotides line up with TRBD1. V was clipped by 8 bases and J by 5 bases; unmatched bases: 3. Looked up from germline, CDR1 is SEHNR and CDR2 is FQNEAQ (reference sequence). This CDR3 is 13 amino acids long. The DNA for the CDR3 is TGTGCCAGCGCGGGGACAGGGGATCAGCCCCAGCATTTT. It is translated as CASAGTGDQPQHF.

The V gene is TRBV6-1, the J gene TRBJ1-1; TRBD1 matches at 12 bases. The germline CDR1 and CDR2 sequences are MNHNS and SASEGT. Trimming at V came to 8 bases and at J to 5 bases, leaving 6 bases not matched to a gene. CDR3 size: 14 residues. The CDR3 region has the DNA TGTGCCAGCGGGGGGACAGGGGGCTTTACTGAAGCTTTCTTT. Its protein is CASGGTGGFTEAFF.

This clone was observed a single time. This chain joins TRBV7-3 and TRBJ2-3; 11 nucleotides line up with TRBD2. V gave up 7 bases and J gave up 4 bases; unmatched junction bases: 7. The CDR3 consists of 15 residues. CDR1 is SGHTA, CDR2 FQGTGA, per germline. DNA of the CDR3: TGTGCCAGCACCATAGCGGGGGGGCCGTCAGATACGCAGTATTTT. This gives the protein CASTIAGGPSDTQYF.

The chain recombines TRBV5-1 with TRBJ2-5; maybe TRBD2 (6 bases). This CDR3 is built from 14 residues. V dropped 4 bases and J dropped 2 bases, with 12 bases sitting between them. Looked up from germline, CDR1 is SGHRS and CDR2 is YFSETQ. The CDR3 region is CASSPNGGQETQYF. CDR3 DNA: TGCGCCAGCAGCCCGAACGGGGGACAAGAGACCCAGTACTTC.

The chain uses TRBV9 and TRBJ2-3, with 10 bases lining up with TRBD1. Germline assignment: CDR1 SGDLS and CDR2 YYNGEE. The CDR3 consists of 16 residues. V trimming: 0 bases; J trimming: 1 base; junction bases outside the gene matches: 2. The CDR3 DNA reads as TGTGCCAGCAGCGTAGCCGGGACAGGGGGCACAGATACGCAGTATTTT. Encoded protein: CASSVAGTGGTDTQYF.

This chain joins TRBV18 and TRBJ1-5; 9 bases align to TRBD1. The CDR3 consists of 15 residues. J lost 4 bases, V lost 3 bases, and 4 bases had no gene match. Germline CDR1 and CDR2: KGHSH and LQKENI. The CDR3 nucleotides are TGTGCCAGCTCACCGGGACAGGGTTGGAATCAGCCCCAGCATTTT. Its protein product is CASSPGQGWNQPQHF.

The CDR3 region is CASRSSRQGIYEQYF. CDR3 nucleotide sequence: TGTGCCAGCAGATCCTCCCGACAGGGGATCTACGAGCAGTACTTC. This chain connects TRBV6-5 to TRBJ2-7, with 8 nucleotides matching TRBD1. V lost 6 bases, J lost 3 bases, and 10 bases stayed unmatched. CDR3 length equals 15 residues. Per the germline V gene, CDR1 is MNHEY and CDR2 is SVGAGI.

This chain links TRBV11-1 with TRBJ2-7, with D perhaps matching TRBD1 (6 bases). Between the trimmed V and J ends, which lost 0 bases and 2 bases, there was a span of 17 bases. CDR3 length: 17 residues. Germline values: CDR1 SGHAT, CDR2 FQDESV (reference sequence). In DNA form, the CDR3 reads TGTGCCAGCAGCTTAGCGTCAAAGGACAGATTGCCCTACGAGCAGTACTTC. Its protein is CASSLASKDRLPYEQYF.

The CDR3 sequence is CASSLSSGYDGYTF. In DNA form, the CDR3 reads TGTGCCAGCAGCTTATCTTCAGGTTATGATGGCTACACCTTC. The genes are TRBV7-6 and TRBJ1-2; D is unresolved. The germline CDR1 and CDR2 sequences are SGHVS and FNYEAQ. This CDR3 has 14 amino acids. The V gene lost 2 bases and the J gene lost 6 bases, with 13 bases spanning the gap.

DNA for the CDR3: TGTGCCAGCAGCTTAGTAGCGGTGTACCAAGAGACCCAGTACTTC. Its translation is CASSLVAVYQETQYF. The chain combines TRBV7-9 with TRBJ2-5, with D possibly matching TRBD2 (6 bases). The CDR3 runs 15 residues. Between the trimmed V and J ends, which lost 1 base and 0 bases, there was a span of 9 bases. CDR1 and CDR2 (germline): SEHNR, FQNEAQ (reference sequence).

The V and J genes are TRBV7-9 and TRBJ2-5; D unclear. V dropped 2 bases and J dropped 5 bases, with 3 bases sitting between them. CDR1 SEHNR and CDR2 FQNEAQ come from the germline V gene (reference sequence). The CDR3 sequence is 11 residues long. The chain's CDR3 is CASSLSETQYF. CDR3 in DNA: TGTGCCAGCAGCTTAAGCGAGACCCAGTACTTC.

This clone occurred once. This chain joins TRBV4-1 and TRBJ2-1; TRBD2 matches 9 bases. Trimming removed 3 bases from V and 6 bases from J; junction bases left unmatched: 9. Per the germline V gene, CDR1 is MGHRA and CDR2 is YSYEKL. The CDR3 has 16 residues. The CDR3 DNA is TGCGCCAGCAGCCAGGCCTCAGGGACTAGCACCAATGAGCAGTTCTTC. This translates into CASSQASGTSTNEQFF.

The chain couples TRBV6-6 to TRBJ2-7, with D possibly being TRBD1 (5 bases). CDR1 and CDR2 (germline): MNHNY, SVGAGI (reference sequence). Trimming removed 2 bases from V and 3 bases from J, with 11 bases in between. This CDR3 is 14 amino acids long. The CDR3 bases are TGTGCCAGCAGTTACGCCGCCCAGGGCTACGAGCAGTACTTC. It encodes CASSYAAQGYEQYF.